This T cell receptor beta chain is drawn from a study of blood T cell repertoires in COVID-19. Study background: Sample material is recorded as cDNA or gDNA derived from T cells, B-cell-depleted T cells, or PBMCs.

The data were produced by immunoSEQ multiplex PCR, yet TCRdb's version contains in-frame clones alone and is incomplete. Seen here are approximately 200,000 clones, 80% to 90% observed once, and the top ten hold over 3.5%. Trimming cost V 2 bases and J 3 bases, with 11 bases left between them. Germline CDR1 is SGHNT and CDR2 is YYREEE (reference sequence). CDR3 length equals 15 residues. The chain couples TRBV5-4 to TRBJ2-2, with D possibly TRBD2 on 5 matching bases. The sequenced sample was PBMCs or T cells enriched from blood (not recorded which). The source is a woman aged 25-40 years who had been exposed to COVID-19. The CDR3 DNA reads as TGTGCCAGCAGCTTTGGGAGTAGGGACACCGGGGAGCTGTTTTTT. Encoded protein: CASSFGSRDTGELFF.